Below, 25 T cell receptor beta chains from the same sample are listed, as sequenced in a study of vaccination effects on CD4 cells after COVID-19. The protocol was immunoSEQ multiplex PCR, while the TCRdb copy is restricted to in-frame clones and leaves out a portion. The table lists 30,000 or so clones, over 55% of them singletons, with around a tenth in the top ten. At the end of roughly 9 days of culture, CD4+ T cells were isolated. Their recognized antigens are unknown. Material: CD4+ T cells from PBMCs cultured without peptide, obtained before COVID-19 vaccination. The receptors derive from a human donor who received a COVID-19 vaccine.

The chain couples TRBV5-8 to TRBJ2-2, with TRBD1 matching 7 bases. The CDR3 covers 16 residues. Germline V gene data show CDR1 as SGHTS and CDR2 as YDEGEE. V lost 1 base, J lost 0 bases, and 3 bases stayed unmatched. CDR3 protein: CASSLYQGANTGELFF. The CDR3 DNA reads TGTGCCAGCAGCTTGTATCAGGGGGCGAACACCGGGGAGCTGTTTTTT.

This chain connects TRBV20-1 to TRBJ2-2; D tentatively fits TRBD1 or TRBD2 (6 bases each). Trimming shortened V by 3 bases and J by 3 bases, and 11 bases separated the two germline ends. CDR3 length: 14 residues. Germline assignment: CDR1 DFQATT and CDR2 SNEGSKA (reference sequence). This chain's CDR3 is CSASTGGHTGELFF. The CDR3 nucleotides are TGCAGTGCTAGTACCGGGGGCCACACCGGGGAGCTGTTTTTT.

This chain connects TRBV11-2 to TRBJ2-7, with 9 bases matching TRBD1. Germline loops: CDR1 SGHAT, CDR2 FQNNGV. Trimming removed 6 bases from V and 5 bases from J; junction bases left unmatched: 8. This CDR3 contains 14 residues. CDR3 loop: CASRQTGGSNEQYF. The CDR3 DNA is TGTGCCAGCAGGCAAACAGGGGGCTCTAACGAGCAGTACTTC. Looking up the rest from reference TRBV11-2 and TRBJ2-7 gives the full variable domain: EAGVAQSPRYKIIEKRQSVAFWCNPISGHATLYWYQQILGQGPKLLIQFQNNGVVDDSQLPKDRFSAERLKGVDSTLKIQPAKLEDSAVYLCASRQTGGSNEQYFGPGTRLTVT.

The CDR3 spells CASSQSLSGGADTQYF. Written as DNA, the CDR3 is TGTGCCAGCAGCCAATCCCTTAGCGGGGGGGCAGATACGCAGTATTTT. V and J are TRBV3-1 (or the pseudogene TRBV3-2) and TRBJ2-3; 11 nucleotides align to TRBD2. This CDR3 is built from 16 residues. The V segment lost 2 bases and the J segment 4 bases; nucleotides outside the gene matches: 5. Germline V lookup: CDR1 LGHDT, CDR2 YNNKEL (reference sequence).

This clone was picked up a small number of times. V gene TRBV10-1 combines with J gene TRBJ1-2, with 8 bases fitting TRBD1. The CDR3 sequence is 15 residues long. Germline CDR1 reads WNHNN; CDR2 reads SYGVQD (reference sequence). V gave up 7 bases and J gave up 2 bases; unmatched junction bases: 9. The CDR3 here is CASKDRDMLNYGYTF. The DNA of the CDR3 is TGCGCCAGCAAGGACAGGGATATGTTAAACTATGGCTACACCTTC.

The genes are TRBV5-1 and TRBJ1-1, with no clear D. V was trimmed by 1 base and J by 4 bases, leaving 11 bases between them. The CDR3 totals 14 residues. Per the germline V gene, CDR1 is SGHRS and CDR2 is YFSETQ. CDR3 sequence: CASSLLESSTEAFF. The CDR3 coding sequence is TGCGCCAGCAGCTTGTTGGAGTCGAGCACTGAAGCTTTCTTT.

The chain recombines TRBV11-3 with TRBJ2-1; possible D gene TRBD2, 6 bases. The CDR3 totals 13 residues. Between the trimmed V and J ends, which lost 5 bases and 7 bases, there was a span of 12 bases. Germline CDR1 and CDR2: SGHNT and YENEEA. CDR3 residues: CASSLRDSNEQFF. CDR3 coding DNA: TGTGCCAGCAGCCTCCGGGACTCTAATGAGCAGTTCTTC. Full variable domain (rest looked up from reference TRBV11-3 and TRBJ2-1): EAGVVQSPRYKIIEKKQPVAFWCNPISGHNTLYWYLQNLGQGPELLIRYENEEAVDDSQLPKDRFSAERLKGVDSTLKIQPAELGDSAVYLCASSLRDSNEQFFGPGTRLTVL.

This clone qualifies as medium-sized. This sequence joins TRBV25-1 and TRBJ2-7, with D possibly TRBD1 on 5 matching bases. This CDR3 region has 13 residues. Germline CDR1 is MGHDK and CDR2 is SYGVNS. Trimming left V 6 bases short and J 0 bases short, with 9 bases between. The chain's CDR3 is CASRPTGSYEQYF. CDR3 DNA sequence: TGTGCCAGCAGGCCCACAGGCTCCTACGAGCAGTACTTC.

V and J are TRBV15 and TRBJ2-7; no reliable D call. Per the germline V gene, CDR1 is LNHNV and CDR2 is YYDKDF (reference sequence). V lost 2 bases and J lost 6, with 14 bases in between. The CDR3 runs to 14 residues. As DNA, the CDR3 is TGTGCCACCAGCAGATCCCCTAAAGACGGCGAGCAGTACTTC. Translated, it gives CATSRSPKDGEQYF.

The chain combines TRBV30 with TRBJ1-1; D might be TRBD1 (5 bases). The germline V gene has CDR1 GTSNPN and CDR2 SVGIG (reference sequence). The CDR3 has 15 amino acids. V dropped 3 bases and J dropped 5 bases, with 19 bases sitting between them. The CDR3 sequence: CAWRVGEEWGTEAFF. The CDR3 DNA follows: TGTGCCTGGAGGGTCGGTGAGGAATGGGGGACTGAAGCTTTCTTT. The entire variable domain, with the rest obtained from reference TRBV30 and TRBJ1-1, is as follows: SQTIHQWPATLVQPVGSPLSLECTVEGTSNPNLYWYRQAAGRGLQLLFYSVGIGQISSEVPQNLSASRPQDRQFILSSKKLLLSDSGFYLCAWRVGEEWGTEAFFGQGTRLTVV.

This rearrangement joins TRBV7-6 to TRBJ2-5; the match to TRBD1 covers 7 bases. In germline, CDR1 is SGHVS, CDR2 FNYEAQ. The CDR3 covers 14 residues. After removal of 4 bases from V and 2 bases from J, the junction contained 4 bases not matched to a gene. In nucleotides, the CDR3 is TGTGCCAGCAGCTCGACAGGGCTTCAAGAGACCCAGTACTTC. Translating gives CASSSTGLQETQYF. The full variable domain, its missing parts supplied by reference TRBV7-6 and TRBJ2-5, is GAGVSQSPRYKVTKRGQDVALRCDPISGHVSLYWYRQALGQGPEFLTYFNYEAQQDKSGLPNDRFSAERPEGSISTLTIQRTEQRDSAMYRCASSSTGLQETQYFGPGTRLLVL.

The table lists this clone with a few counts. The chain carries TRBV5-1 and TRBJ2-5; 9 positions match TRBD1. J gave up 4 bases and V 0 bases, and 1 base lay outside the gene matches. Germline V gene data show CDR1 as SGHRS and CDR2 as YFSETQ. This CDR3 comprises 14 residues. The CDR3 DNA reads as TGCGCCAGCAGCTTGGGGGACAGGGCAGAGACCCAGTACTTC. Amino acids: CASSLGDRAETQYF.

This rearrangement joins TRBV11-2 to TRBJ2-2; the D gene could be TRBD1 or TRBD2 (5 bases each). The length of the CDR3 is 13 residues. The V end lost 5 bases, the J end lost 6 bases, and 10 bases lay between the germline ends. Germline CDR1 and CDR2: SGHAT and FQNNGV. This chain's CDR3 is CASSQMGAGELFF. For the CDR3, the DNA is TGTGCCAGCAGCCAGATGGGGGCCGGGGAGCTGTTTTTT.

CDR3 bases: TGTGCCAGCAGCGCCGGGACAGGGTACTATGGCTACACCTTC. Translating it yields CASSAGTGYYGYTF. This chain connects TRBV5-6 to TRBJ1-2; TRBD1 aligns across 9 bases. Germline trimming cut 4 bases from V and 3 bases from J; bases unmatched to any gene: 4. Germline V gene lookup returns CDR1 SGHDT and CDR2 YYEEEE. This CDR3 is 14 amino acids long.

In its sample, this clone was seen a few times. As DNA, the CDR3 is TGTGCCAGTAGTGTGACACGCGTGGGGTCTGGAAACACCATATATTTT. It encodes CASSVTRVGSGNTIYF. The gene calls are TRBV19 and TRBJ1-3; D is unresolved. Germline V lookup: CDR1 LNHDA, CDR2 SQIVND (reference sequence). The CDR3 has 16 residues. The V gene lost 5 bases and the J gene lost 1 base, with 15 bases spanning the gap.

This sequence joins TRBV2 and TRBJ2-5; D is uncertain. Germline CDR1 reads SNHLY; CDR2 reads FYNNEI. Trimming cost V 4 bases and J 4 bases, with 16 bases left between them. There are 15 residues in the CDR3. The DNA of the CDR3 is TGTGCCAGCAGTGTTGTGGACGGATGGGGAGAGACCCAGTACTTC. Residues: CASSVVDGWGETQYF.

This sequence joins TRBV7-2 and TRBJ1-2; unclear D gene. The CDR3 loop spans 16 amino acids. CDR1 and CDR2 from the germline V gene are SGHTA and FQGNSA. V lost 1 base and J 2 bases, leaving 14 bases between the germline ends. As DNA, the CDR3 is TGTGCCAGCAGCTTAGAGGGAGGACTGGGAAACTATGGCTACACCTTC. This encodes CASSLEGGLGNYGYTF.

This sequence joins TRBV24-1 and TRBJ2-1; 8 positions match TRBD2. V gave up 1 base and J gave up 7 bases; unmatched junction bases: 11. This CDR3 has 17 residues. CDR1 and CDR2 from the germline V gene are KGHDR and SFDVKD. CDR3 protein: CATSDFPTSGQRNEQFF. The CDR3 DNA follows: TGTGCCACCAGTGATTTCCCCACTAGCGGACAACGAAATGAGCAGTTCTTC.

The chain links TRBV4-2 to TRBJ1-1; D remains ambiguous. Germline assignment: CDR1 LGHNA and CDR2 YNFKEQ. This CDR3 contains 18 residues. V was trimmed by 0 bases and J by 5 bases, leaving 22 bases between them. The CDR3: CASSQDRRGGIGRTEAFF. The CDR3 coding sequence is TGTGCCAGCAGCCAAGATCGGCGGGGTGGAATCGGGAGGACTGAAGCTTTCTTT.

This chain connects TRBV2 to TRBJ2-7; D gene ambiguous. The CDR3 has 11 residues. V was cut by 7 bases and J by 3 bases, with 7 bases left in between. Germline V gene data show CDR1 as SNHLY and CDR2 as FYNNEI. The CDR3 DNA sequence: TGTGCCAGCACACTGAGCTACGAGCAGTACTTC. This translates into CASTLSYEQYF.

V gene TRBV12-3 or TRBV12-4 combines with J gene TRBJ1-2, with unresolved D. With 6 bases removed from V and 8 bases from J, the gap between germline ends came to 16 bases. CDR3 length: 13 residues. CDR3 bases: TGTGCCAGCAGCCTACAGACAATGGGGGGCTACACCTTC. Its translation is CASSLQTMGGYTF.

The chain links TRBV3-1 (or the pseudogene TRBV3-2) to TRBJ1-2, with D perhaps matching TRBD1 (6 bases). Trimming pared 3 bases from V and 8 bases from J, leaving 7 bases between. This CDR3 contains 11 residues. Germline values: CDR1 LGHDT, CDR2 YNNKEL (reference sequence). For the CDR3, the DNA is TGTGCCAGCAGCCACACAGGGGGCTACACCTTC. Its translation is CASSHTGGYTF.

This chain joins TRBV5-1 and TRBJ2-5; 8 positions agree with TRBD2. V was clipped by 0 bases and J by 3 bases; unmatched bases: 7. Germline values: CDR1 SGHRS, CDR2 YFSETQ. The CDR3 is made up of 16 amino acids. CDR3 protein: CASSLEGSGIKETQYF. The CDR3 DNA reads TGCGCCAGCAGCTTGGAGGGTAGCGGGATCAAAGAGACCCAGTACTTC.

V and J are TRBV11-2 and TRBJ2-7; D call uncertain. CDR1 and CDR2 from the germline V gene are SGHAT and FQNNGV. The CDR3 spans 15 residues. Deletions cut 0 bases from V and 2 bases from J, with 11 bases between. The CDR3 here is CASSLELDGPYEQYF. The DNA for the CDR3 is TGTGCCAGCAGCTTAGAACTTGATGGCCCCTACGAGCAGTACTTC.

This clone was seen only a few times. This chain links TRBV30 with TRBJ1-3, with a possible D match to TRBD1 (5 bases). V shed 0 bases and J shed 7 bases, with 16 bases lying between them. CDR1 GTSNPN and CDR2 SVGIG come from the germline V gene (reference sequence). The CDR3 length is 15 residues. CDR3 sequence reads: CAWSVGDLGANTIYF. As DNA, the CDR3 is TGTGCCTGGAGTGTGGGGGACTTAGGGGCCAACACCATATATTTT.